This T cell receptor beta chain was recorded in a study of T-cell reconstitution after alpha-beta-depleted transplantation in children. The study, taken as a whole, reports: Reportedly, alpha-beta T cells present about two months post-transplant originated from several hundred expanded clones of graft origin. Diversity of TCRbeta at day 60 was high in some patients, arising from surviving recipient T cells and thymic progenitors.

In this sample, this clonotype turned up many times. Its antigen is undetermined. Germline loops: CDR1 PRHDT, CDR2 FYEKMQ (reference sequence). The CDR3 has 12 residues. V was pared by 1 base and J by 14 bases, with 6 bases of the junction left unmatched. This sample's TCRbeta library carried unique molecular identifier barcodes. TCRdb processed the PCR reads anew with MiXCR; each CDR3 protein has one entry. This table has over 150,000 distinct CDR3 sequences, around 10% appearing once. This sample comprised PBMCs, obtained before TCRalphabeta/CD19-depleted stem cell transplant. The V call is TRBV13, the J call TRBJ2-3; 7 bases agree with TRBD2. The receptor comes from a boy aged 2 to 10 with acute myeloid leukemia, due to receive a stem cell transplant. CDR3: CASSLERTSPYF. For the CDR3, the DNA is TGTGCCAGCAGCTTAGAGCGGACTAGTCCGTATTTT.